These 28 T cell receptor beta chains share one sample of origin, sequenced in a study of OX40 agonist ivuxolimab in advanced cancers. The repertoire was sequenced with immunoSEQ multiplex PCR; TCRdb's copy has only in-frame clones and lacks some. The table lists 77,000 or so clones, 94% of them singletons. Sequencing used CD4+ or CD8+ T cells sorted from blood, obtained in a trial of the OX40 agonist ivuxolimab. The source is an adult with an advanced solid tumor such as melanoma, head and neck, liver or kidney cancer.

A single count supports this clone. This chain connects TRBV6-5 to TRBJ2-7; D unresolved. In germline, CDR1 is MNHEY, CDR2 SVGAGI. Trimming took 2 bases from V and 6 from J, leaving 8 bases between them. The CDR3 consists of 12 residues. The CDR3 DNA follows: TGTGCCAGCAGTTACCCGACCTTCGAGCAGTACTTC. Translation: CASSYPTFEQYF.

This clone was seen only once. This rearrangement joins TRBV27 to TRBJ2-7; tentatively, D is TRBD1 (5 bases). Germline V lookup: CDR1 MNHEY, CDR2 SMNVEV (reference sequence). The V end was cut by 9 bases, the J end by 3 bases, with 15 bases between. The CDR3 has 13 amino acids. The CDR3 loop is CASSNRPYYEQYF. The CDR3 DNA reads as TGTGCCAGTTCGAACAGGCCCTACTACGAGCAGTACTTC.

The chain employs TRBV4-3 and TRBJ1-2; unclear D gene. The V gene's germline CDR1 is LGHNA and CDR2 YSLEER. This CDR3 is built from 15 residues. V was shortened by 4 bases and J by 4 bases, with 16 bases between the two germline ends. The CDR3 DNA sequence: TGCGCCAGCAGCCCTCACCCGGGCCGTAGCTATGGCTACACCTTC. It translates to CASSPHPGRSYGYTF.

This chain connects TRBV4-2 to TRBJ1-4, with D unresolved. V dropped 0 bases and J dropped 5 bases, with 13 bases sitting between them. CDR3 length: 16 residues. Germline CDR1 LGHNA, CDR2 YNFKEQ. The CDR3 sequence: CASSQDIAFKNEKLFF. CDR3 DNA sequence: TGTGCCAGCAGCCAAGATATTGCATTCAAGAATGAAAAACTGTTTTTT.

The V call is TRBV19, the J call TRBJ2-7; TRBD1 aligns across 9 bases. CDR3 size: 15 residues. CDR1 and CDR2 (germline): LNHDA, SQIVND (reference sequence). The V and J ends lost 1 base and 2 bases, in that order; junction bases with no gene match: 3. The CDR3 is CASSIGGQGTYEQYF. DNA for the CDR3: TGTGCCAGTAGTATAGGAGGACAGGGGACCTACGAGCAGTACTTC.

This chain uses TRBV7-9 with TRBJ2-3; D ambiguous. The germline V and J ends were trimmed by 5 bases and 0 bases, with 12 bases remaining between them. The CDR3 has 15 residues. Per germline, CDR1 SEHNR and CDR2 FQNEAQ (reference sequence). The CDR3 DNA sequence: TGTGCCAGCAGCCGAACGGACCGTAGCACAGATACGCAGTATTTT. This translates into CASSRTDRSTDTQYF.

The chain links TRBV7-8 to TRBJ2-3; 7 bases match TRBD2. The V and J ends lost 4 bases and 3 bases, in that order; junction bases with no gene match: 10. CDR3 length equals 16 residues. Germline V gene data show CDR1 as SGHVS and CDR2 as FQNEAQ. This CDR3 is CASSSLLAKITDTQYF. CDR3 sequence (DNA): TGTGCCAGCAGCTCGTTACTAGCGAAGATAACAGATACGCAGTATTTT.

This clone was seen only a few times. The CDR3 DNA reads TGTGCCAGCAGGGGTAGGGGAGGCAATCAGCCCCAGCATTTT. It translates to CASRGRGGNQPQHF. The chain has TRBV6-6 and TRBJ1-5; D may be TRBD1 (5 bases). The CDR3 covers 14 residues. Deletions cut 6 bases from V and 2 bases from J, with 11 bases between. The germline V gene has CDR1 MNHNY and CDR2 SVGAGI (reference sequence).

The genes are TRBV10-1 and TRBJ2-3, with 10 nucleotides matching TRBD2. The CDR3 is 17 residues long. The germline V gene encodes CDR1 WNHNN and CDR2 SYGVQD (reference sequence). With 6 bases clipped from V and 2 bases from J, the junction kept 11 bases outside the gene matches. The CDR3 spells CASSSHSSGGSTDTQYF. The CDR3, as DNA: TGCGCCAGCAGCAGCCACTCTAGCGGGGGATCCACAGATACGCAGTATTTT.

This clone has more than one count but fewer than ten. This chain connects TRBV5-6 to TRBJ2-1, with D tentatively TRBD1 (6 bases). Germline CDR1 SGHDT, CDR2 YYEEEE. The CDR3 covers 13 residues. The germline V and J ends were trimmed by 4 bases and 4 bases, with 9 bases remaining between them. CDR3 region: CASSPGQYNEQFF. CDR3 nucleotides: TGTGCCAGCAGCCCAGGACAGTACAATGAGCAGTTCTTC.

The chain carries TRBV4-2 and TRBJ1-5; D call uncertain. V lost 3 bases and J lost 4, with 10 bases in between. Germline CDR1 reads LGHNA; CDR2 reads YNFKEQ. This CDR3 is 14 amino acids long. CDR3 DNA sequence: TGTGCCAGCAGCCAGGCTTCAATGAATCAGCCCCAGCATTTT. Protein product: CASSQASMNQPQHF.

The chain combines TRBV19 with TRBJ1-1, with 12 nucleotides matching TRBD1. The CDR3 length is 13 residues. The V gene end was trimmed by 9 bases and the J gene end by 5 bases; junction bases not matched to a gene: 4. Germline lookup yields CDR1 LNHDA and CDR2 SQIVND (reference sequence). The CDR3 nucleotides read TGTGCCAGCACGGGACAGGGGGCTACTGAAGCTTTCTTT. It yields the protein CASTGQGATEAFF. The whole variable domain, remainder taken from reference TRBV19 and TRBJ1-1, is DGGITQSPKYLFRKEGQNVTLSCEQNLNHDAMYWYRQDPGQGLRLIYYSQIVNDFQKGDIAEGYSVSREKKESFPLTVTSAQKNPTAFYLCASTGQGATEAFFGQGTRLTVV.

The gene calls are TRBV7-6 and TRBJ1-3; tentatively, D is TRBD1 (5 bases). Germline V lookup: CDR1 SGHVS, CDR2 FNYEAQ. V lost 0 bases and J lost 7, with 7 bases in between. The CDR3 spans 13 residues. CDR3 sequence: CASSLAAGNTIYF. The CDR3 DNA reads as TGTGCCAGCAGCTTAGCGGCAGGGAACACCATATATTTT.

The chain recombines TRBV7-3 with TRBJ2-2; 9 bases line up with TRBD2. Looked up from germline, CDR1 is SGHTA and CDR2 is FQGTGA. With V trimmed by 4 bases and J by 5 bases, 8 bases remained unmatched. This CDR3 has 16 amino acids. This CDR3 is CASSSERGASTGELFF. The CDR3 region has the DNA TGTGCCAGCAGCTCAGAGCGGGGGGCAAGTACCGGGGAGCTGTTTTTT. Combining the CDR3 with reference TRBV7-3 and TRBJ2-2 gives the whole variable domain GAGVSQTPSNKVTEKGKYVELRCDPISGHTALYWYRQSLGQGPEFLIYFQGTGAADDSGLPNDRFFAVRPEGSVSTLKIQRTERGDSAVYLCASSSERGASTGELFFGEGSRLTVL.

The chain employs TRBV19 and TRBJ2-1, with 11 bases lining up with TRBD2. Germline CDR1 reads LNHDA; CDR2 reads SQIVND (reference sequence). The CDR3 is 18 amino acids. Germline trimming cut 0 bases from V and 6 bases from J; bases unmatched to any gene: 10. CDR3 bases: TGTGCCAGTAGTATAGATCATAGCGGGAGGGCTTTCTCCAATGAGCAGTTCTTC. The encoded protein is CASSIDHSGRAFSNEQFF.

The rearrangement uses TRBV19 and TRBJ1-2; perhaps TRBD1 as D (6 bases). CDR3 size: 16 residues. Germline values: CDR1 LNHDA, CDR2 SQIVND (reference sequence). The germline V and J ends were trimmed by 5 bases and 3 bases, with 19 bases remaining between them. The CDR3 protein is CASSGRAGATDYGYTF. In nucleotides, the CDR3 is TGTGCCAGTAGTGGTCGGGCAGGGGCGACAGACTATGGCTACACCTTC.

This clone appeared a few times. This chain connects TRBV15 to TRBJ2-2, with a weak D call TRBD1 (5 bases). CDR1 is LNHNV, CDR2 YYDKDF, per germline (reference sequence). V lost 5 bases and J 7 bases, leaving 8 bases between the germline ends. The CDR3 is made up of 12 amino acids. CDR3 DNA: TGTGCCACCAGCGGGGCCATCGGGGAGCTGTTTTTT. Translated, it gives CATSGAIGELFF.

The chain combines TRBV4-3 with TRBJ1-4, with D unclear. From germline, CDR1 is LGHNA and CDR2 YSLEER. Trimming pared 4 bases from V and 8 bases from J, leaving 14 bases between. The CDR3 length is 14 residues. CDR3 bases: TGCGCCAGCAGCCCCCGCAGGTCTGGGGAAAAACTGTTTTTT. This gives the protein CASSPRRSGEKLFF.

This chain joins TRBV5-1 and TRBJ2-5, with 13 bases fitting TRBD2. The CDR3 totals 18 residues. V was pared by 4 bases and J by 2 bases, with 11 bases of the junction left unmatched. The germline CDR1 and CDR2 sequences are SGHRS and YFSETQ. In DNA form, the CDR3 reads TGCGCCAGCAGCCGGGCCGGACTAGCGGGGGCCCTACAAGAGACCCAGTACTTC. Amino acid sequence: CASSRAGLAGALQETQYF.

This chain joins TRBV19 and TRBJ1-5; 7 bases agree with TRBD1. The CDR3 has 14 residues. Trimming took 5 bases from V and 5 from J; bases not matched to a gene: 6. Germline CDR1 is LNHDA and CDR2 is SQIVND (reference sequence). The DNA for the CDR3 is TGTGCCAGTAGTTATCGACAGGGAGATCAGCCCCAGCATTTT. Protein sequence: CASSYRQGDQPQHF.

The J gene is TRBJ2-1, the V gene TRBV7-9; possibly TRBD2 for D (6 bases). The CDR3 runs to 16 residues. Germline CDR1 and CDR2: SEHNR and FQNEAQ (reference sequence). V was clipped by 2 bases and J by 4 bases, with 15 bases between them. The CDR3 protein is CASSLNLAGTYNEQFF. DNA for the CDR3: TGTGCCAGCAGCTTAAATCTGGCGGGGACTTACAATGAGCAGTTCTTC.

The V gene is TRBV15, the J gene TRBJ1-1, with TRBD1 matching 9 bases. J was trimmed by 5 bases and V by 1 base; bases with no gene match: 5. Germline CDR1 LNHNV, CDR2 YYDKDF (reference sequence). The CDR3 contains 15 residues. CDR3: CATSRVQGAHTEAFF. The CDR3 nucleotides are TGTGCCACCAGCAGAGTACAGGGGGCGCATACTGAAGCTTTCTTT.

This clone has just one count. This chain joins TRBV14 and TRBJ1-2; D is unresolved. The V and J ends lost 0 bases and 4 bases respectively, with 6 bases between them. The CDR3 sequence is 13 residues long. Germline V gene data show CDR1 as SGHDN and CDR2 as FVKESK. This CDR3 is CASSQEGIYGYTF. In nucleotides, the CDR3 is TGTGCCAGCAGCCAAGAGGGAATCTATGGCTACACCTTC.

The CDR3 region has the DNA TGCGCCAGCAGCCAAGAAGGGACAGGGACTGTCATGAACACTGAAGCTTTCTTT. Residues: CASSQEGTGTVMNTEAFF. The chain has TRBV4-1 and TRBJ1-1, with 9 bases aligning to TRBD1. V was clipped by 0 bases and J by 0 bases; unmatched bases: 8. Per the germline V gene, CDR1 is MGHRA and CDR2 is YSYEKL. The length of the CDR3 is 18 residues.

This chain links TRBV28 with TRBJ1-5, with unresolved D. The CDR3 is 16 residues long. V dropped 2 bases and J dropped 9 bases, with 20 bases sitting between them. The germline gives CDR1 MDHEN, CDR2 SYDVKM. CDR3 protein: CASSLRVGGVSAPQHF. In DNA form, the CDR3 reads TGTGCCAGCAGTTTAAGGGTCGGCGGAGTATCCGCGCCCCAGCATTTT.

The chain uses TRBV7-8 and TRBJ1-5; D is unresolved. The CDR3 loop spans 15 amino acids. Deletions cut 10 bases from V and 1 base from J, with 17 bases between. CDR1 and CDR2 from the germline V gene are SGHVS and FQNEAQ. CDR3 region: CATRPDYTSNQPQHF. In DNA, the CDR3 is TGTGCCACCCGCCCGGATTACACGAGCAATCAGCCCCAGCATTTT.

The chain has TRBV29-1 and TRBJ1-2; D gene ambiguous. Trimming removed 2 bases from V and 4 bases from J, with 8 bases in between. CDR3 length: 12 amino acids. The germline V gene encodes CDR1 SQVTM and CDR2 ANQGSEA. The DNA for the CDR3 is TGCAGCGTTGAAACAGAACCCTATGGCTACACCTTC. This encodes CSVETEPYGYTF.

The CDR3 DNA reads TGTGCCAGCAGCTTGGAAGGGATACGGAACACCATATATTTT. Protein sequence: CASSLEGIRNTIYF. The chain recombines TRBV5-4 with TRBJ1-3; D not certain. The CDR3 extends over 14 amino acids. In germline, CDR1 is SGHNT, CDR2 YYREEE (reference sequence). Trimming left V 0 bases short and J 7 bases short, with 11 bases between.